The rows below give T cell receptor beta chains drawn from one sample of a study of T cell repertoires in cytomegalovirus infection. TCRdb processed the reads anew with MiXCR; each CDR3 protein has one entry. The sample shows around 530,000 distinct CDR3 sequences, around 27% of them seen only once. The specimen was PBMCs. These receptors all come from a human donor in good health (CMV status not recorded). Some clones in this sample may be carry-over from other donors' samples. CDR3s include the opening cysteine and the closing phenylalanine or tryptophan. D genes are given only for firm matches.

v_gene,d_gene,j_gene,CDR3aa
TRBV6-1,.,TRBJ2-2,CASRSTGLATGELFF
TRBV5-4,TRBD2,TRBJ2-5,CASSLEPGLALETQYF
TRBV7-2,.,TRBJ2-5,CASSDSKETQYF
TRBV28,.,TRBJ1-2,CASSFYDRGYGYTF
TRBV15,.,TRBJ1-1,CATSREGASTEAFF
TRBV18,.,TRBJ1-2,CASSPDRLRYGYTF
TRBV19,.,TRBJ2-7,CASSPPVSASYEQYF
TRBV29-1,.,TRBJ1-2,CSVRIGSEGWGRGYTF
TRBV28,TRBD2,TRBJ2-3,CASSASGMGDTQYF
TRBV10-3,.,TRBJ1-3,CAISLEGRSGNTIYF
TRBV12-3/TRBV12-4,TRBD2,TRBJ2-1,CASTLGTSDYNEQFF
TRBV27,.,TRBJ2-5,CASSGGTAETQYF
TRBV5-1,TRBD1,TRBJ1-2,CASSSYPGQNYGYTF
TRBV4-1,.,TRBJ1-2,CASSQGEGRLNYGYTF
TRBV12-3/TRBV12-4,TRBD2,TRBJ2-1,CASSTLTSGTLDEQFF
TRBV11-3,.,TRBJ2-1,CASSLDTSSYNEQFF
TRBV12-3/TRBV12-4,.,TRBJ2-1,CASSPMPDEQFF
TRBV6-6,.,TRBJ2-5,CASSYLGHPQETQYF
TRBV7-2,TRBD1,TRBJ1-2,CASSLETGNGGYTF
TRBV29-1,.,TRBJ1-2,CSVGSAGRYTF
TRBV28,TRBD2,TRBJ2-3,CASNGGRAVSDTQYF
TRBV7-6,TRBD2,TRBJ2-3,CASSSLSGRAIMDTQYF
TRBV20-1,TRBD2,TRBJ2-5,CSALAGLVPQETQYF
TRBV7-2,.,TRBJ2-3,CASSTTNGLTPDTQYF
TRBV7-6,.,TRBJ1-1,CASSSGGGAEAFF
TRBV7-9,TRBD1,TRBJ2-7,CASNLRQGYEQYF
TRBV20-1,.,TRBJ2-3,CSARGGPGTDTQYF
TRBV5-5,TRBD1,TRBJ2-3,CASTPYGGQGVTDTQYF
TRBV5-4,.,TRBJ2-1,CASSLYSVDEQFF
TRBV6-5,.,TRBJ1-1,CASSYWASGNTEAFF